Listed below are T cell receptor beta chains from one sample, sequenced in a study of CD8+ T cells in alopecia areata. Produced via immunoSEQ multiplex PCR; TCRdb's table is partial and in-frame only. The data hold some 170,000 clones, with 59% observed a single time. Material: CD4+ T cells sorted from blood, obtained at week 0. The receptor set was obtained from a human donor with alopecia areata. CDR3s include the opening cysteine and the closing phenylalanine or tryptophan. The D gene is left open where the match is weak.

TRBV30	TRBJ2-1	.	CAWSPGVYEQFF
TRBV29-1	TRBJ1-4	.	CSVAGHINEKLFF
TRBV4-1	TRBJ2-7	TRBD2	CASSHQLAGANEQYF
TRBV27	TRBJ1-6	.	CASSFRAGFQNSPLHF
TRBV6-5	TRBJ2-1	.	CASSQGRLNEQFF
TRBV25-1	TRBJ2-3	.	CASSPDPTDTQYF
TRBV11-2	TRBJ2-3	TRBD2	CASSSNLLLAGVTDTQYF
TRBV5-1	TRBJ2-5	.	CASSFGSGETQYF
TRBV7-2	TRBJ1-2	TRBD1	CASSFRTGGSGYTF
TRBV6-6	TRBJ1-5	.	CATADSNQPQHF
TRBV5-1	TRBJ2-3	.	CASSLQGLTDTQYF
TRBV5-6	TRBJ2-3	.	CASSLVRLDTQYF
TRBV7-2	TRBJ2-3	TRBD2	CASSFSGFTDTQYF
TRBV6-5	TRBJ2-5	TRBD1	CASSPPGQGEETQYF
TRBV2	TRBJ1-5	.	CASSGVGLNQPQHF
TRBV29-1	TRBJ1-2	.	CSVEMRGGGYGYTF
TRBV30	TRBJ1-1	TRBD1	CAWSALGQGTTEAFF
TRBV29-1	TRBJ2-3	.	CSVVGRGATDTQYF
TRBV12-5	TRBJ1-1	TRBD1	CASGFRAGGAEAEAFF
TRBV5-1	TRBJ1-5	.	CASSLDGGLGQPQHF
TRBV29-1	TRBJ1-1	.	CSAQTAVTEAFF
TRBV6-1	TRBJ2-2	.	CASSDTLGELFF
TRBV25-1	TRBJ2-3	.	CASSEPGRVATDTQYF
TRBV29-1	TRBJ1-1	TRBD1	CSVHRGTNTEAFF
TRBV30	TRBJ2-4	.	CAWSPLQGNIQYF
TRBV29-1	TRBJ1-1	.	CSVTRGMNTEAFF
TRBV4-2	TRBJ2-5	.	CASSQDPDGETQYF
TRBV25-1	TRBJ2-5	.	CASSEYETQYF
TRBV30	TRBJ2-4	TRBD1	CAWSVHRGAKNIQYF
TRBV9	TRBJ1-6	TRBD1	CASSVAFTADRGNSPLHF
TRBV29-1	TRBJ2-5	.	CSVEDPGPEETQYF